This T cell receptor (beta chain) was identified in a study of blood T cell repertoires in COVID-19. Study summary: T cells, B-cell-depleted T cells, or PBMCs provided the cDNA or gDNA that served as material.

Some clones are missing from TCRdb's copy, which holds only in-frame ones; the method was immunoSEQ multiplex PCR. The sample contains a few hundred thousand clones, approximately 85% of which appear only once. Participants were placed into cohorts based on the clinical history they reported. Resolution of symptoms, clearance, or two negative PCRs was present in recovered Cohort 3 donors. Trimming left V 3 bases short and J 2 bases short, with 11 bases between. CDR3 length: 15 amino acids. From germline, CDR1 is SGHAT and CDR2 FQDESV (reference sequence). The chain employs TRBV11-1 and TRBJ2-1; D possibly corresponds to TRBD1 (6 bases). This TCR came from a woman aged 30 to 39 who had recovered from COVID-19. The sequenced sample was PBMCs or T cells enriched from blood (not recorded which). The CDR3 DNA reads TGTGCCAGCAGCTTGGGCAGGGGAGCCTACAATGAGCAGTTCTTC. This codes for CASSLGRGAYNEQFF.